These 20 T cell receptor beta chains share one sample of origin, sequenced in a study of PD-1 blockade in classical Hodgkin lymphoma. TCRdb's table, derived via immunoSEQ multiplex PCR, lists solely in-frame clones and lacks some. The top ten clones hold roughly 0.3% of a sample with tens of thousands of clones, 80% to 95% of them seen once. Noted time point: cycle 4 day 1 (C4D1), after six to seven weeks of nivolumab. With no exception, relapse followed autologous stem cell transplantation in all patients, and brentuximab vedotin exposure varied. Out of thawed PBMCs, magnetic negative selection purified CD4+ T cells. Sequences were derived from CD4+ T cells from blood, sampled before the fourth cycle of nivolumab. The receptor set was obtained from a human donor with classical Hodgkin lymphoma.

V is TRBV10-1 and J is TRBJ2-7; D is uncertain. V lost 0 bases and J 3 bases, leaving 9 bases between the germline ends. The CDR3 spans 14 residues. Germline V CDR1 and CDR2: WNHNN, SYGVQD (reference sequence). CDR3 amino acids: CASSESGRNYEQYF. CDR3 sequence (DNA): TGCGCCAGCAGTGAGTCGGGTAGGAACTACGAGCAGTACTTC.

The J gene is TRBJ2-3, the V gene TRBV28, with D maybe TRBD1 (5 bases). CDR3 length equals 14 residues. V lost 3 bases, J lost 3 bases, and 10 bases lay in between. Germline V gene sequence: CDR1 MDHEN, CDR2 SYDVKM. DNA for the CDR3: TGTGCCAGCAGTTTTCCCTCAGGGACAGATACGCAGTATTTT. Its protein is CASSFPSGTDTQYF.

The chain couples TRBV2 to TRBJ2-7, with TRBD2 as a possible D gene (5 bases). CDR1 and CDR2 from the germline V gene are SNHLY and FYNNEI. This CDR3 has 15 residues. V lost 6 bases to trimming and J lost 3 bases, with 18 bases between them. CDR3 region: CASSSLTRYLYEQYF. CDR3 sequence (DNA): TGTGCCAGCAGCTCTCTTACTAGGTACCTCTACGAGCAGTACTTC. The whole variable domain, remainder taken from reference TRBV2 and TRBJ2-7, is EPEVTQTPSHQVTQMGQEVILRCVPISNHLYFYWYRQILGQKVEFLVSFYNNEISEKSEIFDDQFSVERPDGSNFTLKIRSTKLEDSAMYFCASSSLTRYLYEQYFGPGTRLTVT.

The rearrangement uses TRBV15 and TRBJ1-1; unclear D gene. This CDR3 has 12 amino acids. V dropped 2 bases and J dropped 10 bases, with 11 bases sitting between them. Germline loops: CDR1 LNHNV, CDR2 YYDKDF (reference sequence). The CDR3 sequence: CATSRSGLGAFF. DNA of the CDR3: TGTGCCACCAGCAGATCGGGATTGGGAGCTTTCTTT.

The genes are TRBV21-1 and TRBJ1-2; the table names TRBD1, a call not compared with the DNA. TRBV21-1 has pseudogene status. This CDR3 spans 14 amino acids. The CDR3 is CASSKFGQGFGYTF. The CDR3 bases are TGTGCCAGCAGCAAATTTGGACAGGGTTTTGGCTACACCTTC.

The chain joins TRBV6-6 to TRBJ2-1; 9 bases line up with TRBD1. Trimming at V came to 2 bases and at J to 6 bases, leaving 2 bases not matched to a gene. The germline V gene has CDR1 MNHNY and CDR2 SVGAGI (reference sequence). This CDR3 comprises 14 residues. CDR3 region: CASSYRDRVNEQFF. The CDR3 bases are TGTGCCAGCAGTTACCGGGACAGGGTCAATGAGCAGTTCTTC.

The chain recombines TRBV5-4 with TRBJ2-2; perhaps D is TRBD1 or TRBD2 (5 bases each). The CDR3 covers 15 residues. From germline, CDR1 is SGHNT and CDR2 YYREEE (reference sequence). Trimming cost V 3 bases and J 2 bases, with 11 bases left between them. CDR3 protein: CASSSGTQNTGELFF. The CDR3, as DNA: TGTGCCAGCAGCTCCGGGACCCAAAACACCGGGGAGCTGTTTTTT. Together with reference TRBV5-4 and TRBJ2-2, the CDR3 gives the full variable domain: ETGVTQSPTHLIKTRGQQVTLRCSSQSGHNTVSWYQQALGQGPQFIFQYYREEENGRGNFPPRFSGLQFPNYSSELNVNALELDDSALYLCASSSGTQNTGELFFGEGSRLTVL.

The chain uses TRBV19 and TRBJ2-3; TRBD2 agrees at 7 bases. Germline loops: CDR1 LNHDA, CDR2 SQIVND (reference sequence). V shed 1 base and J 3 bases; nucleotides not matched to a gene: 10. This CDR3 spans 17 amino acids. CDR3 nucleotides: TGTGCCAGTAGTATAGTGGACTCCTTGGGGGGGACAGATACGCAGTATTTT. Protein sequence: CASSIVDSLGGTDTQYF.

The rearrangement links TRBV2 to TRBJ2-7; 7 nucleotides align to TRBD2. Germline trimming cut 11 bases from V and 5 bases from J; bases unmatched to any gene: 12. The CDR3 spans 13 residues. Germline CDR1 is SNHLY and CDR2 is FYNNEI. Here the CDR3 reads CAPRGGLRNEQYF. The CDR3 coding sequence is TGTGCCCCCCGGGGAGGGTTAAGGAACGAGCAGTACTTC.

The chain recombines TRBV5-1 with TRBJ2-2; the D is unclear. Trimming pared 1 base from V and 7 bases from J, leaving 11 bases between. The germline V gene encodes CDR1 SGHRS and CDR2 YFSETQ. This CDR3 region has 14 residues. In nucleotides, the CDR3 is TGCGCCAGCAGCTTGAAGGGTTCAAACGGGGAGCTGTTTTTT. As protein: CASSLKGSNGELFF.

The V and J genes are TRBV30 and TRBJ1-2; no definite D call. Per the germline V gene, CDR1 is GTSNPN and CDR2 is SVGIG (reference sequence). The CDR3 sequence is 11 residues long. Trimming cost V 2 bases and J 4 bases, with 5 bases left between them. CDR3 sequence: CAWSQSYGYTF. For the CDR3, the DNA is TGTGCCTGGAGTCAGTCCTATGGCTACACCTTC.

The rearrangement uses TRBV6-5 and TRBJ1-1; 11 bases are a match to TRBD1. Trimming took 5 bases from V and 5 from J; bases not matched to a gene: 7. There are 15 residues in the CDR3. Germline lookup yields CDR1 MNHEY and CDR2 SVGAGI. For the CDR3, the DNA is TGTGCCAGCAGTCCCCGGACAGGGGGCGAAACTGAAGCTTTCTTT. It is translated as CASSPRTGGETEAFF.

The chain uses TRBV7-2 and TRBJ2-1; D is possibly TRBD1 (7 bases). CDR1 and CDR2 from the germline V gene are SGHTA and FQGNSA. The CDR3 covers 16 residues. V was trimmed by 5 bases and J by 4 bases, leaving 18 bases between them. CDR3 sequence reads: CASSAQGGDQYNEQFF. CDR3 in DNA: TGTGCCAGCAGCGCCCAGGGGGGCGACCAATACAATGAGCAGTTCTTC.

This clone was observed a single time. The CDR3 is CASRSRDRAYEQYF. DNA for the CDR3: TGTGCCAGCAGATCCCGGGACAGGGCCTACGAGCAGTACTTC. The rearrangement links TRBV6-6 to TRBJ2-7; 9 bases fit TRBD1. The CDR3 length is 14 residues. Germline loops: CDR1 MNHNY, CDR2 SVGAGI (reference sequence). Trimming took 6 bases from V and 2 from J; bases not matched to a gene: 5.

The rearrangement joins TRBV29-1 to TRBJ2-3, with 8 bases matching TRBD1. The CDR3 spans 14 residues. V lost 3 bases and J lost 2; bases outside the gene matches: 4. Germline loops: CDR1 SQVTM, CDR2 ANQGSEA. This chain's CDR3 is CSVDKTGATDTQYF. The DNA of the CDR3 is TGCAGCGTTGATAAGACAGGGGCCACAGATACGCAGTATTTT.

This sequence joins TRBV18 and TRBJ1-2; 7 bases fit TRBD1. There are 15 residues in the CDR3. The J segment lost 7 bases and the V segment lost 2 bases, leaving 10 bases of the junction unmatched. Germline values: CDR1 KGHSH, CDR2 LQKENI. The CDR3 spells CASSPATGEGVGYTF. The DNA of the CDR3 is TGTGCCAGCTCACCAGCAACAGGGGAAGGAGTTGGCTACACCTTC. Full variable domain (remainder filled in from reference TRBV18 and TRBJ1-2): NAGVMQNPRHLVRRRGQEARLRCSPMKGHSHVYWYRQLPEEGLKFMVYLQKENIIDESGMPKERFSAEFPKEGPSILRIQQVVRGDSAAYFCASSPATGEGVGYTFGSGTRLTVV.

The chain uses TRBV11-2 and TRBJ2-1; the match to TRBD2 covers 8 bases. This CDR3 has 19 amino acids. V shed 0 bases, J shed 0 bases, and the junction held 10 bases outside the gene matches. The germline V gene encodes CDR1 SGHAT and CDR2 FQNNGV. CDR3 nucleotide sequence: TGTGCCAGCAGCTTAGATCAGTTGCGGGAGGCGCGCTCCTACAATGAGCAGTTCTTC. Translating gives CASSLDQLREARSYNEQFF. Supplemented by reference TRBV11-2 and TRBJ2-1, the full variable domain reads EAGVAQSPRYKIIEKRQSVAFWCNPISGHATLYWYQQILGQGPKLLIQFQNNGVVDDSQLPKDRFSAERLKGVDSTLKIQPAKLEDSAVYLCASSLDQLREARSYNEQFFGPGTRLTVL.

This chain uses TRBV14 with TRBJ2-7; perhaps D is TRBD1 or TRBD2 (6 bases each). This CDR3 contains 15 residues. The V gene's germline CDR1 is SGHDN and CDR2 FVKESK. Trimming left V 1 base short and J 2 bases short, with 12 bases between. CDR3 protein: CASSQGRDKPYEQYF. The CDR3 coding sequence is TGTGCCAGCAGCCAAGGGCGGGACAAACCCTACGAGCAGTACTTC. The full variable domain, with the rest looked up from reference TRBV14 and TRBJ2-7, is EAGVTQFPSHSVIEKGQTVTLRCDPISGHDNLYWYRRVMGKEIKFLLHFVKESKQDESGMPNNRFLAERTGGTYSTLKVQPAELEDSGVYFCASSQGRDKPYEQYFGPGTRLTVT.

This clone came up once. This chain uses TRBV7-9 with TRBJ2-7; 10 nucleotides align to TRBD1. Germline V lookup: CDR1 SEHNR, CDR2 FQNEAQ (reference sequence). This CDR3 has 15 amino acids. The ends lost 5 bases at V and 3 bases at J; junction bases unmatched: 7. The CDR3 region has the DNA TGTGCCAGCAGCCCCCACGGGACAGGGGACTACGAGCAGTACTTC. Translation gives CASSPHGTGDYEQYF.

The rearrangement uses TRBV7-9 and TRBJ2-7; D is unresolved. CDR1 is SEHNR, CDR2 FQNEAQ, per germline (reference sequence). The germline V and J ends were trimmed by 9 bases and 3 bases, with 15 bases remaining between them. The CDR3 has 13 amino acids. In DNA form, the CDR3 reads TGTGCCAGGGTAAGGCAACCTTACTACGAGCAGTACTTC. Protein: CARVRQPYYEQYF.